A single sample is the source of the 32 T cell receptor beta chains below, sequenced in a study of OX40 agonist ivuxolimab in advanced cancers. Library generation was performed with the immunoSEQ multiplex PCR assay. The table was pulled from immuneACCESS by TCRdb, which kept in-frame rearrangements only. Such tables lose some clones; where checked, under half of the loss comes from unresolved V genes, and the rest has no known cause. This sample gives fewer than 85,000 clones in total; about 73% of them show up just once. The top ten clones comprise about 5% of the sample. The material sequenced was CD4+ or CD8+ T cells sorted from blood, taken in a trial of the OX40 agonist ivuxolimab. These receptors originate from an adult with an advanced solid tumor such as melanoma, head and neck, liver or kidney cancer.

The chain links TRBV7-9 to TRBJ1-2, with D hard to call. The CDR3 consists of 13 residues. Germline V gives CDR1 SEHNR, CDR2 FQNEAQ (reference sequence). Trimming took 5 bases from V and 2 from J, leaving 9 bases between them. The CDR3 DNA follows: TGTGCCAGCAGCCTGGACGGAAACTATGGCTACACCTTC. It translates to CASSLDGNYGYTF.

The V call is TRBV7-9, the J call TRBJ1-5; 8 bases are a match to TRBD1. This CDR3 region has 16 residues. CDR1 SEHNR and CDR2 FQNEAQ come from the germline V gene (reference sequence). V shed 1 base and J 5 bases; nucleotides not matched to a gene: 7. CDR3 nucleotides: TGTGCCAGCAGCTTAGGGACAGGGTTTTCCGATCAGCCCCAGCATTTT. It translates to CASSLGTGFSDQPQHF.

V is TRBV5-4 and J is TRBJ2-2; no clear D. The CDR3 is 14 amino acids. The germline V gene has CDR1 SGHNT and CDR2 YYREEE (reference sequence). Trimming took 4 bases from V and 0 from J, leaving 7 bases between them. The CDR3: CASSPESNTGELFF. CDR3 coding DNA: TGTGCCAGCAGCCCCGAGTCGAACACCGGGGAGCTGTTTTTT.

This clone has more than one count but fewer than ten. J is TRBJ1-5 and V is TRBV7-9; D call uncertain. CDR3 length: 17 amino acids. Germline V gives CDR1 SEHNR, CDR2 FQNEAQ (reference sequence). Trimming stripped 8 bases from V and 1 base from J, with 21 bases between. The CDR3, as DNA: TGTGCCAGCGGGCCCGGTGGCCTCACTTTCAGCAATCAGCCCCAGCATTTT. Translation gives CASGPGGLTFSNQPQHF.

This chain links TRBV19 with TRBJ1-2, with 9 bases matching TRBD1. CDR3 length: 14 amino acids. The V and J ends lost 8 bases and 5 bases, in that order; junction bases with no gene match: 9. From germline, CDR1 is LNHDA and CDR2 SQIVND (reference sequence). In DNA, the CDR3 is TGTGCCAGTCAAACAGGGGGCGCAGGTTATGGCTACACCTTC. As protein: CASQTGGAGYGYTF.

The chain combines TRBV28 with TRBJ2-7; no clear D gene. The CDR3 consists of 13 residues. With 2 bases removed from V and 2 bases from J, the gap between germline ends came to 7 bases. Germline loops: CDR1 MDHEN, CDR2 SYDVKM. The CDR3 loop is CASSLPLAYEQYF. For the CDR3, the DNA is TGTGCCAGCAGTTTACCCCTTGCCTACGAGCAGTACTTC.

V is TRBV18 and J is TRBJ2-5; D gene ambiguous. Germline V lookup: CDR1 KGHSH, CDR2 LQKENI. CDR3 length equals 13 residues. V dropped 2 bases and J dropped 4 bases, with 8 bases sitting between them. CDR3 nucleotides: TGTGCCAGCTCACCAGATTTCCGAGAGACCCAGTACTTC. Translation gives CASSPDFRETQYF. The whole variable domain, remainder taken from reference TRBV18 and TRBJ2-5, is NAGVMQNPRHLVRRRGQEARLRCSPMKGHSHVYWYRQLPEEGLKFMVYLQKENIIDESGMPKERFSAEFPKEGPSILRIQQVVRGDSAAYFCASSPDFRETQYFGPGTRLLVL.

The rearrangement links TRBV27 to TRBJ2-4; TRBD2 matches at 11 bases. Trimming removed 5 bases from V and 2 bases from J; junction bases left unmatched: 5. This CDR3 has 16 amino acids. Looked up from germline, CDR1 is MNHEY and CDR2 is SMNVEV (reference sequence). CDR3 amino acids: CASSPGTSGSKNIQYF. CDR3 sequence (DNA): TGTGCCAGCAGTCCCGGGACTAGCGGCTCCAAAAACATTCAGTACTTC.

In this sample, this clone turned up once. V is TRBV15 and J is TRBJ1-1; weak D call: TRBD1 (5 bases). Germline assignment: CDR1 LNHNV and CDR2 YYDKDF (reference sequence). The CDR3 spans 12 residues. The V and J ends lost 6 bases and 5 bases respectively, with 10 bases between them. Here the CDR3 reads CATSDQGTEAFF. CDR3 sequence (DNA): TGTGCCACCAGTGACCAGGGAACTGAAGCTTTCTTT.

V is TRBV6-1 and J is TRBJ1-1, with 11 bases lining up with TRBD1. Germline CDR1 and CDR2: MNHNS and SASEGT. The CDR3 contains 15 residues. V lost 1 base to trimming and J lost 5 bases; unmatched junction nucleotides: 3. For the CDR3, the DNA is TGTGCCAGCAGTGAAGGTGGACAGGGGGCAACTGAAGCTTTCTTT. It encodes CASSEGGQGATEAFF.

The table lists this clone with a few counts. The gene calls are TRBV28 and TRBJ2-7; possibly TRBD2 for D (7 bases). V lost 5 bases to trimming and J lost 4 bases, with 21 bases between them. The length of the CDR3 is 16 residues. Germline assignment: CDR1 MDHEN and CDR2 SYDVKM. CDR3 nucleotide sequence: TGTGCCAGCAGTCGAGGGGGGGTCCTTATTACGTACGAGCAGTACTTC. It translates to CASSRGGVLITYEQYF.

As to this clone: In the same sample, other DNA sequences code for this CDR3. The chain joins TRBV7-8 to TRBJ2-3, with TRBD2 matching 10 bases. The CDR3 consists of 16 residues. Germline V gene sequence: CDR1 SGHVS, CDR2 FQNEAQ. V lost 5 bases, J lost 1 base, and 6 bases stayed unmatched. The CDR3 sequence is CASSRELAGRTDTQYF. The CDR3 DNA follows: TGTGCCAGCAGCCGTGAACTAGCGGGACGCACAGATACGCAGTATTTT. Filled out from reference TRBV7-8 and TRBJ2-3, the complete variable domain reads GAGVSQSPRYKVAKRGQDVALRCDPISGHVSLFWYQQALGQGPEFLTYFQNEAQLDKSGLPSDRFFAERPEGSVSTLKIQRTQQEDSAVYLCASSRELAGRTDTQYFGPGTRLTVL.

This sequence joins TRBV6-5 and TRBJ2-7, with a tentative D call TRBD1 (6 bases). In germline, CDR1 is MNHEY, CDR2 SVGAGI. The germline V and J ends were trimmed by 2 bases and 3 bases, with 14 bases remaining between them. This CDR3 is built from 15 residues. The CDR3 sequence is CASSYPTGRLYEQYF. CDR3 bases: TGTGCCAGCAGTTACCCGACAGGACGCCTCTACGAGCAGTACTTC.

The chain combines TRBV7-8 with TRBJ2-7, with D unclear. CDR3 length equals 14 residues. CDR1 SGHVS and CDR2 FQNEAQ come from the germline V gene. With 1 base removed from V and 5 bases from J, the gap between germline ends came to 12 bases. CDR3 loop: CASSLVLGWNEQYF. CDR3 DNA sequence: TGTGCCAGCAGCTTAGTTTTGGGGTGGAACGAGCAGTACTTC.

The chain carries TRBV6-6 and TRBJ1-5, with D maybe TRBD1 (6 bases). Germline V gives CDR1 MNHNY, CDR2 SVGAGI (reference sequence). V was cut by 7 bases and J by 3 bases, with 10 bases left in between. CDR3 length: 13 amino acids. Written as DNA, the CDR3 is TGTGCCAGCATCGCAGGGGCCAATCAGCCCCAGCATTTT. As protein: CASIAGANQPQHF.

The chain links TRBV5-1 to TRBJ1-4, with D perhaps TRBD1 (5 bases). Germline values: CDR1 SGHRS, CDR2 YFSETQ. The V end was cut by 4 bases, the J end by 3 bases, with 16 bases between. CDR3 size: 16 residues. The CDR3 is CASSQVRGSPNEKLFF. The CDR3 nucleotides read TGCGCCAGCAGCCAAGTTCGGGGCTCCCCTAATGAAAAACTGTTTTTT.

This clone was observed a few times. The V call is TRBV11-2, the J call TRBJ1-1; a weak D match, TRBD1 (5 bases). In germline, CDR1 is SGHAT, CDR2 FQNNGV. The CDR3 totals 14 residues. Trimming stripped 2 bases from V and 5 bases from J, with 12 bases between. The CDR3 DNA is TGTGCCAGCAGCTTACAGGGAGTAAGGACTGAAGCTTTCTTT. This encodes CASSLQGVRTEAFF.

CDR3 in DNA: TGTGCCAGCAGCTTAGATCGTGGGGGTGCAGATACGCAGTATTTT. Translation gives CASSLDRGGADTQYF. The rearrangement joins TRBV11-2 to TRBJ2-3; the D gene could be TRBD1 or TRBD2 (5 bases each). The germline CDR1 and CDR2 sequences are SGHAT and FQNNGV. The CDR3 is made up of 15 amino acids. The V end was cut by 0 bases, the J end by 4 bases, with 11 bases between.

DNA of the CDR3: TGTGCCAGCAGTGAACGGCGCCCACGGGGAAGTGGCTACACCTTC. This sequence encodes CASSERRPRGSGYTF. The chain carries TRBV6-1 and TRBJ1-2, with D hard to call. The CDR3 runs 15 residues. Trimming shortened V by 2 bases and J by 7 bases, and 17 bases separated the two germline ends. CDR1 and CDR2 (germline): MNHNS, SASEGT.

In this sample, this clone turned up a few times. V usage is TRBV5-8 and J usage is TRBJ1-5; D not resolved. There are 12 residues in the CDR3. The germline V and J ends were trimmed by 6 bases and 7 bases, with 11 bases remaining between them. The germline V gene has CDR1 SGHTS and CDR2 YDEGEE. CDR3 sequence reads: CASTTRGQPQHF. DNA for the CDR3: TGTGCCAGCACCACCCGTGGCCAGCCCCAGCATTTT.

This chain's CDR3 is CASSPLRGETQYF. The CDR3 DNA reads as TGTGCCAGCAGCCCCCTGAGGGGAGAGACCCAGTACTTC. The rearrangement links TRBV7-6 to TRBJ2-5; TRBD1 or TRBD2 may be the D gene (5 bases each). Trimming removed 5 bases at V and 4 bases at J, with 11 bases between. The germline V gene has CDR1 SGHVS and CDR2 FNYEAQ. The CDR3 is 13 amino acids.

The chain links TRBV19 to TRBJ1-2, with D possibly TRBD1 on 5 matching bases. CDR1 is LNHDA, CDR2 SQIVND, per germline (reference sequence). The CDR3 sequence is 14 residues long. V gave up 7 bases and J gave up 1 base, with 13 bases separating them. The CDR3 here is CASTSGLINYGYTF. As DNA, the CDR3 is TGTGCCAGTACCTCGGGACTGATTAACTATGGCTACACCTTC.

The chain couples TRBV25-1 to TRBJ1-2; D is possibly TRBD1 (5 bases). Germline assignment: CDR1 MGHDK and CDR2 SYGVNS. V was pared by 7 bases and J by 5 bases, with 8 bases between. The CDR3 sequence is 11 residues long. CDR3: CASTGGYGYTF. The CDR3, as DNA: TGTGCCAGCACGGGGGGGTATGGCTACACCTTC.

V usage is TRBV7-2 and J usage is TRBJ2-1; 7 nucleotides match TRBD1. This CDR3 is 15 amino acids long. Germline V gene sequence: CDR1 SGHTA, CDR2 FQGNSA. The V and J ends lost 5 bases and 3 bases, in that order; junction bases with no gene match: 7. DNA of the CDR3: TGTGCCAGCAGCCGAGACAGGGCCGGCTACAATGAGCAGTTCTTC. Its protein product is CASSRDRAGYNEQFF.

J is TRBJ1-5 and V is TRBV28; no reliable D call. Germline V lookup: CDR1 MDHEN, CDR2 SYDVKM. V was cut by 4 bases and J by 4 bases, with 8 bases left in between. This CDR3 is 13 amino acids long. This chain's CDR3 is CASSSVPNQPQHF. The CDR3 nucleotides read TGTGCCAGCAGTTCAGTACCTAATCAGCCCCAGCATTTT.

J is TRBJ2-7 and V is TRBV5-4, with D possibly TRBD1 on 6 matching bases. V was clipped by 5 bases and J by 4 bases, with 16 bases between them. This CDR3 region has 14 residues. Germline CDR1 SGHNT, CDR2 YYREEE (reference sequence). CDR3 in amino acids: CASSPDRGLYEQYF. The CDR3 nucleotides are TGTGCCAGCAGTCCGGACAGAGGATTATACGAGCAGTACTTC.

The chain carries TRBV6-6 and TRBJ2-6; 7 bases agree with TRBD2. The germline CDR1 and CDR2 sequences are MNHNY and SVGAGI (reference sequence). The CDR3 is 15 amino acids. V lost 7 bases, J lost 0 bases, and 3 bases stayed unmatched. As DNA, the CDR3 is TGTGCCAGCATCGGGGGGACCTCTGGGGCCAACGTCCTGACTTTC. This sequence encodes CASIGGTSGANVLTF.

This chain joins TRBV6-1 and TRBJ1-1; D ambiguous. CDR1 MNHNS and CDR2 SASEGT come from the germline V gene. Trimming pared 6 bases from V and 1 base from J, leaving 9 bases between. This CDR3 spans 13 amino acids. CDR3 DNA: TGTGCCAGCAGCCTTAAAGGGAACACTGAAGCTTTCTTT. This sequence encodes CASSLKGNTEAFF.

This clone was counted a single time. J is TRBJ2-5 and V is TRBV7-2, with D perhaps matching TRBD1 or TRBD2 (6 bases each). Germline values: CDR1 SGHTA, CDR2 FQGNSA. CDR3 length: 15 amino acids. Trimming pared 3 bases from V and 1 base from J, leaving 12 bases between. CDR3 region: CASSFVPGAQETQYF. As DNA, the CDR3 is TGTGCCAGCAGCTTCGTTCCGGGGGCCCAAGAGACCCAGTACTTC.

Many counts were recorded for this clone. As DNA, the CDR3 is TGCGCCAGCAGCTCCGAAGTCCAGACAGCTGGGAATGAGCAGTTCTTC. This gives the protein CASSSEVQTAGNEQFF. This chain links TRBV5-1 with TRBJ2-1; D might be TRBD1 (5 bases). The CDR3 totals 16 residues. CDR1 is SGHRS and CDR2 is YFSETQ in the germline V gene. Trimming took off 3 bases at V and 7 bases at J, with 20 bases between the two ends. Filled out from reference TRBV5-1 and TRBJ2-1, the complete variable domain reads KAGVTQTPRYLIKTRGQQVTLSCSPISGHRSVSWYQQTPGQGLQFLFEYFSETQRNKGNFPGRFSGRQFSNSRSEMNVSTLELGDSALYLCASSSEVQTAGNEQFFGPGTRLTVL.

This clone occurred a few times. The CDR3 DNA sequence: TGTGCCAGCAGTGGGGCCGGACTCAACAATCAGCCCCAGCATTTT. It yields the protein CASSGAGLNNQPQHF. The J gene is TRBJ1-5, the V gene TRBV2, with D unresolved. The length of the CDR3 is 15 residues. Germline values: CDR1 SNHLY, CDR2 FYNNEI. Trimming took 4 bases from V and 3 from J, leaving 13 bases between them.

The chain links TRBV7-8 to TRBJ1-1; TRBD1 agrees at 11 bases. Germline V lookup: CDR1 SGHVS, CDR2 FQNEAQ. Unmatched junction bases numbered 4, after V lost 3 bases and J lost 4 bases. This CDR3 comprises 15 residues. In DNA form, the CDR3 reads TGTGCCAGCAGCTTCCGGGACAGGGGGGGCACTGAAGCTTTCTTT. Translation gives CASSFRDRGGTEAFF.